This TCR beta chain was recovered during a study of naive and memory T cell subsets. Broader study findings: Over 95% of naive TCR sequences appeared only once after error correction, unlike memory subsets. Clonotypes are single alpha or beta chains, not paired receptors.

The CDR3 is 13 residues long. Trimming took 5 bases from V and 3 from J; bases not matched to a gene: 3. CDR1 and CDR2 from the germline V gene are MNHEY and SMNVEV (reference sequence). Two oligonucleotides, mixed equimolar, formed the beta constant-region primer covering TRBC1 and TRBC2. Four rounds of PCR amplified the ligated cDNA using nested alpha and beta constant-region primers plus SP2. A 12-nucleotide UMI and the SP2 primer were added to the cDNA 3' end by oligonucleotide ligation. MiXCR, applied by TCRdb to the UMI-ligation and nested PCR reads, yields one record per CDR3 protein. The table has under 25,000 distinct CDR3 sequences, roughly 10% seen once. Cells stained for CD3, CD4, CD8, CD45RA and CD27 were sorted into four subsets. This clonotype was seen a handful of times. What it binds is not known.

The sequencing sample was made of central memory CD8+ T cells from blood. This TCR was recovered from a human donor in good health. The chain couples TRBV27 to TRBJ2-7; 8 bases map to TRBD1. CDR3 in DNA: TGTGCCAGCAGTCCAGGGGGCGGCTACGAGCAGTACTTC. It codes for CASSPGGGYEQYF.